The next 26 T cell receptor beta chains were all read from a single sample in a study of T cell responses to AZD1222 COVID-19 vaccine. The protocol was immunoSEQ multiplex PCR, while the TCRdb copy is restricted to in-frame clones and leaves out a portion. The sample contains roughly 20,000 clones, roughly 82% of which appear only once. Sequenced here: peripheral blood, sampled on day 0 of AZD1222 vaccination. The receptor source for this set is an adult in good health.

The rearrangement links TRBV14 to TRBJ1-1; the match to TRBD1 covers 7 bases. The V gene end was trimmed by 5 bases and the J gene end by 11 bases; junction bases not matched to a gene: 8. CDR1 and CDR2 (germline): SGHDN, FVKESK. This CDR3 contains 12 residues. DNA of the CDR3: TGTGCCAGCAGCGGCCAGGGGGGATGGGCTTTCTTT. It yields the protein CASSGQGGWAFF. The whole variable domain, filled in from reference TRBV14 and TRBJ1-1, reads EAGVTQFPSHSVIEKGQTVTLRCDPISGHDNLYWYRRVMGKEIKFLLHFVKESKQDESGMPNNRFLAERTGGTYSTLKVQPAELEDSGVYFCASSGQGGWAFFGQGTRLTVV.

This chain links TRBV5-1 with TRBJ2-3; maybe TRBD2 (6 bases). The CDR3 spans 17 residues. Per the germline V gene, CDR1 is SGHRS and CDR2 is YFSETQ. The V end lost 3 bases, the J end lost 2 bases, and 19 bases lay between the germline ends. CDR3 in amino acids: CASSSPKSGGNTDTQYF. The CDR3 nucleotides read TGCGCCAGCAGCTCCCCGAAAAGCGGAGGGAACACAGATACGCAGTATTTT.

V usage is TRBV7-2 and J usage is TRBJ2-5; 7 bases are shared with TRBD2. CDR1 is SGHTA and CDR2 is FQGNSA in the germline V gene. The J segment lost 5 bases and the V segment lost 10 bases, leaving 10 bases of the junction unmatched. This CDR3 region has 13 residues. CDR3 region: CATTAGGGETQYF. The CDR3 DNA reads as TGTGCCACCACAGCGGGCGGGGGTGAGACCCAGTACTTC.

CDR3 sequence (DNA): TGTGCCAGCAGTTTACGGGGGCCCATCCATGGCTACACCTTC. This sequence encodes CASSLRGPIHGYTF. The chain links TRBV28 to TRBJ1-2; TRBD1 is a possible D gene (6 bases). CDR1 and CDR2 (germline): MDHEN, SYDVKM. The CDR3 contains 14 residues. Trimming left V 2 bases short and J 6 bases short, with 13 bases between.

The chain couples TRBV7-2 to TRBJ2-1, with D perhaps given as TRBD1 or TRBD2 (5 bases each). Germline CDR1 SGHTA, CDR2 FQGNSA. V lost 5 bases, J lost 9 bases, and 17 bases lay in between. The CDR3 totals 14 residues. The DNA for the CDR3 is TGTGCCAGCAGCCCGGGGACCGCATTTGTTGAGCAGTTCTTC. Residues: CASSPGTAFVEQFF.

The chain recombines TRBV13 with TRBJ2-3; D not resolved. V lost 4 bases to trimming and J lost 2 bases, with 13 bases between them. Looked up from germline, CDR1 is PRHDT and CDR2 is FYEKMQ (reference sequence). CDR3 size: 15 residues. The CDR3 loop is CASSSRTGITDTQYF. CDR3 nucleotide sequence: TGTGCCAGCAGCTCGCGAACTGGGATCACAGATACGCAGTATTTT.

The chain has TRBV5-1 and TRBJ1-5; 7 positions agree with TRBD1. V shed 5 bases and J 6 bases; nucleotides not matched to a gene: 5. Germline CDR1 reads SGHRS; CDR2 reads YFSETQ. The CDR3 totals 13 residues. CDR3 nucleotide sequence: TGCGCCAGCAGACGGGACAGCGGTCAGCCCCAGCATTTT. This encodes CASRRDSGQPQHF.

The V and J genes are TRBV7-9 and TRBJ2-7; TRBD2 aligns across 7 bases. CDR1 and CDR2 from the germline V gene are SEHNR and FQNEAQ (reference sequence). The CDR3 runs 13 residues. V dropped 3 bases and J dropped 4; count of bases not matched to a gene: 3. The CDR3 reads CASSLGGVYEQYF. The CDR3 region has the DNA TGTGCCAGCAGCTTGGGAGGGGTTTACGAGCAGTACTTC.

Comment on this clone: Distinct nucleotide sequences in the sample also encode this CDR3. The CDR3 loop is CASSLSGEQFF. The CDR3 coding sequence is TGTGCCAGCAGTTTGTCGGGTGAGCAGTTCTTC. This chain links TRBV28 with TRBJ2-1; D gene uncertain. Deletions cut 3 bases from V and 9 bases from J, with 6 bases between. This CDR3 is built from 11 residues. Germline V gives CDR1 MDHEN, CDR2 SYDVKM.

This rearrangement joins TRBV28 to TRBJ2-3; 8 nucleotides line up with TRBD1. Germline lookup yields CDR1 MDHEN and CDR2 SYDVKM. Trimming removed 5 bases from V and 1 base from J; junction bases left unmatched: 14. This CDR3 comprises 18 residues. In DNA, the CDR3 is TGTGCCAGCAGTCCACAAAGGGCTAGACAGGGGCGCACAGATACGCAGTATTTT. Translation gives CASSPQRARQGRTDTQYF.

This rearrangement joins TRBV3-1 (or the pseudogene TRBV3-2) to TRBJ2-7; 10 nucleotides agree with TRBD2. CDR3 length: 18 amino acids. CDR1 is LGHDT, CDR2 YNNKEL, per germline (reference sequence). The junction had 12 bases not matched to a gene; V was cut back by 4 bases and J by 0 bases. The CDR3 DNA is TGTGCCAGCAGCCCAACTCTAGCGGGAGATGCTGCCTCCTACGAGCAGTACTTC. It encodes CASSPTLAGDAASYEQYF.

J is TRBJ2-3 and V is TRBV28; 7 bases line up with TRBD2. The CDR3 runs to 15 residues. The germline V gene has CDR1 MDHEN and CDR2 SYDVKM. The trim removed 3 bases at V and 3 bases at J, leaving 6 bases unmatched. This chain's CDR3 is CASSFRGDGTDTQYF. The CDR3 DNA reads TGTGCCAGCAGTTTCCGGGGGGATGGGACAGATACGCAGTATTTT. The whole variable domain, filled in from reference TRBV28 and TRBJ2-3, reads DVKVTQSSRYLVKRTGEKVFLECVQDMDHENMFWYRQDPGLGLRLIYFSYDVKMKEKGDIPEGYSVSREKKERFSLILESASTNQTSMYLCASSFRGDGTDTQYFGPGTRLTVL.

The chain uses TRBV27 and TRBJ1-2, with unresolved D. The V gene lost 6 bases and the J gene lost 4 bases, with 9 bases spanning the gap. The CDR3 length is 12 residues. Germline V gives CDR1 MNHEY, CDR2 SMNVEV (reference sequence). For the CDR3, the DNA is TGTGCCAGCAGGCGATTCCTCTATGGCTACACCTTC. Translated: CASRRFLYGYTF.

The J gene is TRBJ2-2, the V gene TRBV6-5; tentative D call: TRBD2 (6 bases). Trimming left V 8 bases short and J 3 bases short, with 10 bases between. This CDR3 spans 13 amino acids. Looked up from germline, CDR1 is MNHEY and CDR2 is SVGAGI. The CDR3 loop reads CASGLADTGELFF. CDR3 DNA: TGTGCCAGCGGGTTAGCGGACACCGGGGAGCTGTTTTTT.

V and J are TRBV19 and TRBJ2-1; possibly TRBD1 or TRBD2 for D (7 bases each). From germline, CDR1 is LNHDA and CDR2 SQIVND (reference sequence). The CDR3 spans 14 residues. Trimming cost V 1 base and J 9 bases, with 13 bases left between them. CDR3 in amino acids: CASSIGGGQSEQFF. CDR3 nucleotide sequence: TGTGCCAGTAGTATAGGGGGGGGACAGAGTGAGCAGTTCTTC.

The chain couples TRBV12-3 or TRBV12-4 to TRBJ2-1; D might be TRBD1 (5 bases). Trimming cost V 6 bases and J 8 bases, with 11 bases left between them. The CDR3 extends over 12 amino acids. The CDR3 reads CASRVGADEQFF. The CDR3 nucleotides are TGTGCCAGCAGGGTTGGGGCAGATGAGCAGTTCTTC.

This chain connects TRBV24-1 to TRBJ2-2; 12 bases fit TRBD2. Germline assignment: CDR1 KGHDR and CDR2 SFDVKD. V shed 3 bases, J shed 2 bases, and the junction held 3 bases outside the gene matches. The CDR3 runs to 17 residues. CDR3 in amino acids: CATSDRTSGINTGELFF. The CDR3 region has the DNA TGTGCCACCAGTGATAGGACTAGCGGGATAAACACCGGGGAGCTGTTTTTT.

The chain carries TRBV7-2 and TRBJ1-3, with D uncertain. V was trimmed by 5 bases and J by 11 bases, leaving 13 bases between them. This CDR3 has 12 amino acids. Germline CDR1 SGHTA, CDR2 FQGNSA. The CDR3 sequence is CASSPGLRAIYF. The CDR3 DNA reads TGTGCCAGCAGCCCAGGTCTAAGGGCCATATATTTT.

This clone has just one count. This sequence joins TRBV19 and TRBJ1-6, with D possibly being TRBD1 (6 bases). The germline V gene encodes CDR1 LNHDA and CDR2 SQIVND (reference sequence). Trimming stripped 7 bases from V and 7 bases from J, with 14 bases between. This CDR3 contains 14 residues. CDR3 nucleotides: TGTGCCAGTACCCCCGGACAGTCCAATTCACCCCTCCACTTT. Translating it yields CASTPGQSNSPLHF. The entire variable domain, with the rest obtained from reference TRBV19 and TRBJ1-6, is as follows: DGGITQSPKYLFRKEGQNVTLSCEQNLNHDAMYWYRQDPGQGLRLIYYSQIVNDFQKGDIAEGYSVSREKKESFPLTVTSAQKNPTAFYLCASTPGQSNSPLHFGNGTRLTVT.

This clone was observed a handful of times. The chain couples TRBV7-6 to TRBJ2-3; D unclear. CDR3 size: 13 residues. Germline-derived CDR1 and CDR2 are SGHVS and FNYEAQ. V dropped 5 bases and J dropped 3 bases, with 9 bases sitting between them. The CDR3 DNA follows: TGTGCCAGCAGCGGGCACAGTACAGATACGCAGTATTTT. Its translation is CASSGHSTDTQYF.

This clone came up once. The V call is TRBV19, the J call TRBJ2-7, with D hard to call. The CDR3 totals 11 residues. Germline-derived CDR1 and CDR2 are LNHDA and SQIVND (reference sequence). V was shortened by 3 bases and J by 8 bases, with 8 bases between the two germline ends. The chain's CDR3 is CASSIGLQQYF. The CDR3 coding sequence is TGTGCCAGTAGTATCGGTCTCCAGCAGTACTTC.

The rearrangement joins TRBV3-1 (or the pseudogene TRBV3-2) to TRBJ2-7; unclear D gene. Trimming took off 0 bases at V and 3 bases at J, with 9 bases between the two ends. Germline V lookup: CDR1 LGHDT, CDR2 YNNKEL (reference sequence). CDR3 size: 14 residues. CDR3 in amino acids: CASSQDVNGYEQYF. DNA for the CDR3: TGTGCCAGCAGCCAAGATGTAAACGGCTACGAGCAGTACTTC.

The chain carries TRBV18 and TRBJ2-5, with a weak D call TRBD1 (5 bases). Trimming took 6 bases from V and 5 from J, leaving 13 bases between them. This CDR3 spans 13 amino acids. From germline, CDR1 is KGHSH and CDR2 LQKENI. CDR3 sequence: CASSPGRWETQYF. CDR3 DNA sequence: TGTGCCAGCTCGCCAGGGCGGTGGGAGACCCAGTACTTC.

In regard to this clone: This sample also contains other DNA sequences that code for the same CDR3. This sequence joins TRBV12-3 or TRBV12-4 and TRBJ2-7; D uncertain. This CDR3 contains 12 residues. V gave up 3 bases and J gave up 4 bases, with 7 bases separating them. The CDR3: CASSLLGYEQYF. In DNA, the CDR3 is TGTGCCAGCAGTTTGTTGGGGTACGAGCAGTACTTC.

The V call is TRBV24-1, the J call TRBJ1-2; possibly TRBD1 for D (5 bases). With 3 bases removed from V and 4 bases from J, the gap between germline ends came to 14 bases. CDR1 is KGHDR, CDR2 SFDVKD, per germline. This CDR3 is built from 15 residues. In DNA, the CDR3 is TGTGCCACCAGTGATCCCGACAGTGAGACCTATGGCTACACCTTC. Its translation: CATSDPDSETYGYTF.

This clone was seen only once. The J gene is TRBJ1-1, the V gene TRBV28; D is unclear. Per germline, CDR1 MDHEN and CDR2 SYDVKM. The V end was cut by 2 bases, the J end by 5 bases, with 9 bases between. The CDR3 runs 13 residues. The CDR3 here is CASSLVRETEAFF. DNA of the CDR3: TGTGCCAGCAGTTTAGTCCGGGAGACTGAAGCTTTCTTT.